This TCR beta chain was sequenced in a study of blood T cells in healthy people across ages. Study-level findings and limits: Diversity was higher, and naive CD4+ cells more numerous, in long-lived donors than in aged donors. Changes in expanded clonotypes were possibly confounded, as the CMV status of donors was unknown.

Concerning this clonotype: The antigen is not known.

Using a J-beta primer mix together with a sample-barcoded 5' primer, a second PCR was run for roughly 6 to 12 cycles. Template switching added a 12-random-nucleotide identifier to every cDNA molecule. CDR3-containing paired-end reads numbered at least 3 million in each sample. TCRdb re-called the 5' RACE reads through MiXCR, storing one row per CDR3 protein. The table records over 1,500,000 distinct CDR3 sequences, more than 35% of them present only once. Germline V gives CDR1 MNHNS, CDR2 SASEGT. Trimming pared 7 bases from V and 6 bases from J, leaving 17 bases between. The CDR3 sequence is 14 residues long.

The specimen was blood. V and J are TRBV6-1 and TRBJ2-3, with D perhaps matching TRBD1 (6 bases). The clonotype comes from a human donor in good health. The CDR3 is CASTLQGSPDTQYF. CDR3 in DNA: TGTGCCAGCACCCTACAGGGCTCACCCGATACGCAGTATTTT.